This record looks at one TCR beta chain sequence and its context. The sample belongs to a study of CD8 T cells in Susac syndrome. Negative isolation was used for CD8+ and CD4+ T cells and FACS enrichment for TEMRA cells. The CDR3 has 13 amino acids. From germline, CDR1 is SGHTA and CDR2 FQGTGA. Trimming removed 5 bases from V and 8 bases from J; junction bases left unmatched: 6. Random hexamers were used to reverse transcribe an amount of about 0.5 to 1 ug RNA. Via MiXCR, TCRdb re-called the immunoSEQ multiplex PCR reads, giving one row per CDR3 protein. The table lists around 200,000 distinct CDR3 sequences, approximately 95% of them singletons, with 0.093% in the top ten.

Sequencing was done on a sample of CD4+ T cells from PBMCs. The chain recombines TRBV7-3 with TRBJ1-2, with TRBD1 matching 9 bases. This receptor was taken from a human donor with multiple sclerosis. CDR3 sequence (DNA): TGTGCCAGCAGCCCGGGGACAGGGAGGGGCTACACCTTC. It translates to CASSPGTGRGYTF.